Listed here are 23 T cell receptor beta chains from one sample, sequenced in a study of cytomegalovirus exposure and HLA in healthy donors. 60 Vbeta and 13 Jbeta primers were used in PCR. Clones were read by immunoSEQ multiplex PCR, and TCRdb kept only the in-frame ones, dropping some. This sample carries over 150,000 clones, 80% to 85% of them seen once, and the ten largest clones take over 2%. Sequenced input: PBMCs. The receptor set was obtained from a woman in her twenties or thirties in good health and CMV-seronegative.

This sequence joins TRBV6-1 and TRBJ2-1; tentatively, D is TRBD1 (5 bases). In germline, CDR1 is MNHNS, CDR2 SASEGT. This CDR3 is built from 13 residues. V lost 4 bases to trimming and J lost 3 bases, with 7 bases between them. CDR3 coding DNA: TGTGCCAGCAGTGGACAGATCTACAATGAGCAGTTCTTC. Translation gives CASSGQIYNEQFF.

The CDR3 spells CASSYGETYEQYF. CDR3 in DNA: TGTGCCAGCAGTTACGGGGAGACCTACGAGCAGTACTTC. The V gene is TRBV6-5, the J gene TRBJ2-7; a weak D match, TRBD2 (5 bases). Trimming took 2 bases from V and 2 from J, leaving 7 bases between them. Germline CDR1 reads MNHEY; CDR2 reads SVGAGI. The CDR3 runs 13 residues.

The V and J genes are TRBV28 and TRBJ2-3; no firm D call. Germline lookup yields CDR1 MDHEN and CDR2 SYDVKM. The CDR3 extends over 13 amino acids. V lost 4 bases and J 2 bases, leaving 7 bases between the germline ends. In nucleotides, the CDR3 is TGTGCCAGCAGTTCCGACTTCACAGATACGCAGTATTTT. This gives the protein CASSSDFTDTQYF.

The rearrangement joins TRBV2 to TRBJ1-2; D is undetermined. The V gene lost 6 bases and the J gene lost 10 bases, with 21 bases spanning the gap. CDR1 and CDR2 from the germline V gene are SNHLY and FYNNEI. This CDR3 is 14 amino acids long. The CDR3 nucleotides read TGTGCCAGCAGCCCAGGTCCTCCCTTAGGATACTACACCTTC. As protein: CASSPGPPLGYYTF.

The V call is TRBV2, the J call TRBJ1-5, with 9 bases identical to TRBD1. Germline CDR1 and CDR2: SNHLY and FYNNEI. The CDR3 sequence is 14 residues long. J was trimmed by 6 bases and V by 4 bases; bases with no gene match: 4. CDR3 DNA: TGTGCCAGCAGTGGGACAGGGGTCTTTCAGCCCCAGCATTTT. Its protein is CASSGTGVFQPQHF.

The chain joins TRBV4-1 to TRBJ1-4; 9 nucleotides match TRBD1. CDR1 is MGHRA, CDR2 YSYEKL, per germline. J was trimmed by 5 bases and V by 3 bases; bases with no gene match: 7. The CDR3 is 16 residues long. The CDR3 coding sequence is TGCGCCAGCAGCCAGCCCCCTGGGACAGGGAATGAAAAACTGTTTTTT. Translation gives CASSQPPGTGNEKLFF.

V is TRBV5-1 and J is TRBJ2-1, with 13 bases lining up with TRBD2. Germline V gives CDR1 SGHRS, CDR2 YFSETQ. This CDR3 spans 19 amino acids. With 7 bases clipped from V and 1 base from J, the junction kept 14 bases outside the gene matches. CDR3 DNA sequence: TGCGCCAGCGCCAAAGATACTAGCGGGGGGGCTAGGTCCTACAATGAGCAGTTCTTC. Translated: CASAKDTSGGARSYNEQFF. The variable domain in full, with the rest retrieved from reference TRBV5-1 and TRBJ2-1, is KAGVTQTPRYLIKTRGQQVTLSCSPISGHRSVSWYQQTPGQGLQFLFEYFSETQRNKGNFPGRFSGRQFSNSRSEMNVSTLELGDSALYLCASAKDTSGGARSYNEQFFGPGTRLTVL.

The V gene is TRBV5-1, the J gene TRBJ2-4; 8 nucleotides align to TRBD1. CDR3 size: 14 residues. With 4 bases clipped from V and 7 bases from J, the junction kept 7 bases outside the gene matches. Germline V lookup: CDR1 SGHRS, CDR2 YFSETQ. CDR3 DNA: TGCGCCAGCAGCGAGGGACAGGTTTCGAACATTCAGTACTTC. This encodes CASSEGQVSNIQYF.

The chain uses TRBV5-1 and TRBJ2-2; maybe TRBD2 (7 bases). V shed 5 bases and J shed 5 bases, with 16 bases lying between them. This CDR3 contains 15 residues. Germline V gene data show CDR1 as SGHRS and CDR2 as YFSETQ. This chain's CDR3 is CASRAGGQRTGELFF. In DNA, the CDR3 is TGCGCCAGCAGGGCCGGGGGGCAACGGACCGGGGAGCTGTTTTTT.

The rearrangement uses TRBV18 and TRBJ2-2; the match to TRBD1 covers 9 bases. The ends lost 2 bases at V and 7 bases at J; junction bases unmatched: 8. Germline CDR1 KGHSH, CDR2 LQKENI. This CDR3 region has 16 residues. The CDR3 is CASSPTGTGSDGELFF. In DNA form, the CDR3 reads TGTGCCAGCTCACCAACCGGGACAGGGTCGGACGGGGAGCTGTTTTTT.

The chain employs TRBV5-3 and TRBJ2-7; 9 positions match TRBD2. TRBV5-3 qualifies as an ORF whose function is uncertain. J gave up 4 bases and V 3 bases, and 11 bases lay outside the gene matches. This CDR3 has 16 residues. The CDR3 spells CARSSIPKREVYEQYF. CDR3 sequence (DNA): TGTGCCAGAAGCTCGATACCCAAGCGGGAGGTGTACGAGCAGTACTTC.

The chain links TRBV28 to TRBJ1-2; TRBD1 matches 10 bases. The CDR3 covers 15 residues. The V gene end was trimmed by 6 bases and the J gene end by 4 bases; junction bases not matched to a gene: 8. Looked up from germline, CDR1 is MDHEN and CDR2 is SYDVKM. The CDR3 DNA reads TGTGCCAGCAGCGTCAGGGACAGGGGCCCCTATGGCTACACCTTC. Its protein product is CASSVRDRGPYGYTF.

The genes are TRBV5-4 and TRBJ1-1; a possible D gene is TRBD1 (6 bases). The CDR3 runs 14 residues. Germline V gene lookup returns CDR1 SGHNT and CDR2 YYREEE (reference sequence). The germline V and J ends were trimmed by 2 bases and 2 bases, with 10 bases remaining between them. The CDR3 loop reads CASSFRTANTEAFF. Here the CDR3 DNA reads TGTGCCAGCAGCTTTAGGACAGCTAACACTGAAGCTTTCTTT.

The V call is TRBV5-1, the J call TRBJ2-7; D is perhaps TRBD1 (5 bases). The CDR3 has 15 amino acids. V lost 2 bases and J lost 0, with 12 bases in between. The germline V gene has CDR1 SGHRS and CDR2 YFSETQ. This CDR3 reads CASSLKGPTSYEQYF. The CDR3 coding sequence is TGCGCCAGCAGCTTAAAGGGGCCGACCTCCTACGAGCAGTACTTC.

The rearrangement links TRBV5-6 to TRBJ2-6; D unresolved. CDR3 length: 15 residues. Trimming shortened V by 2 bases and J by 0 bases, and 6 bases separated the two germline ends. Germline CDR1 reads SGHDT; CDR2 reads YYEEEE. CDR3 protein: CASSFGSSGANVLTF. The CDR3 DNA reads TGTGCCAGCAGCTTTGGCAGCTCTGGGGCCAACGTCCTGACTTTC.

The CDR3 nucleotides are TGTGCCAGCAGCGGCGGGTCGGGCAATCAGCCCCAGCATTTT. This translates into CASSGGSGNQPQHF. The rearrangement links TRBV9 to TRBJ1-5; D unclear. The germline CDR1 and CDR2 sequences are SGDLS and YYNGEE. The CDR3 totals 14 residues. V was shortened by 3 bases and J by 2 bases, with 9 bases between the two germline ends. Complete variable domain (other parts from reference TRBV9 and TRBJ1-5): DSGVTQTPKHLITATGQRVTLRCSPRSGDLSVYWYQQSLDQGLQFLIQYYNGEERAKGNILERFSAQQFPDLHSELNLSSLELGDSALYFCASSGGSGNQPQHFGDGTRLSIL.

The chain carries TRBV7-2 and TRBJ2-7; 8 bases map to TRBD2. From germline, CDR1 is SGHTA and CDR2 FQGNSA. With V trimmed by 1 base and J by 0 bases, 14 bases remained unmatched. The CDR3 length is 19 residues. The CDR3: CASSLVSGGALTLSYEQYF. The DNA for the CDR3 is TGTGCCAGCAGCTTAGTGTCCGGGGGGGCACTAACGCTCTCCTACGAGCAGTACTTC.

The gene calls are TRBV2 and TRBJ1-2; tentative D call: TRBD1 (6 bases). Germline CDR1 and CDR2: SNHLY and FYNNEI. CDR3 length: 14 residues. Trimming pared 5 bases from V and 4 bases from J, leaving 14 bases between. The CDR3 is CASSRTETSYGYTF. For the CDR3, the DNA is TGTGCCAGCAGTCGGACAGAGACTTCCTATGGCTACACCTTC.

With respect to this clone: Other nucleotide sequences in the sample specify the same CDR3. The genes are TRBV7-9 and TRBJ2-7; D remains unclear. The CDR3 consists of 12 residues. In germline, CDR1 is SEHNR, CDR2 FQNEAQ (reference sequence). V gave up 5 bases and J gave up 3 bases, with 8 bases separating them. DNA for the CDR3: TGTGCCAGCAGCCAGGCCTTCTACGAGCAGTACTTC. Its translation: CASSQAFYEQYF. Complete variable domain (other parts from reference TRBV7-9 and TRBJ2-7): DTGVSQNPRHKITKRGQNVTFRCDPISEHNRLYWYRQTLGQGPEFLTYFQNEAQLEKSRLLSDRFSAERPKGSFSTLEIQRTEQGDSAMYLCASSQAFYEQYFGPGTRLTVT.

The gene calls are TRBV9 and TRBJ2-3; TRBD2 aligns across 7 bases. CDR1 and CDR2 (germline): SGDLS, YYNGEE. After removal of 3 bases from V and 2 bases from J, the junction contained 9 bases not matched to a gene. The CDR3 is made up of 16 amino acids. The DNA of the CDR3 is TGTGCCAGCAGCGCCTCCTCTAGCGGCCCCACAGATACGCAGTATTTT. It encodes CASSASSSGPTDTQYF.

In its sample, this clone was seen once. CDR3 loop: CASRRGGSSPQHF. The CDR3 DNA follows: TGTGCCAGCAGACGAGGGGGTAGCTCGCCCCAGCATTTT. The V and J genes are TRBV7-9 and TRBJ1-5, with D maybe TRBD1 (6 bases). V shed 6 bases and J shed 9 bases, with 15 bases lying between them. Germline lookup yields CDR1 SEHNR and CDR2 FQNEAQ (reference sequence). CDR3 length: 13 residues.

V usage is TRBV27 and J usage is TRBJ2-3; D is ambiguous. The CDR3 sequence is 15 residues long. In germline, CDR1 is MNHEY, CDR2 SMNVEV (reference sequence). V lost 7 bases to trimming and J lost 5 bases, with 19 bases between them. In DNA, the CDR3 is TGTGCCAGCACCTCTACATGGCCTAGAAAAGATACGCAGTATTTT. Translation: CASTSTWPRKDTQYF.

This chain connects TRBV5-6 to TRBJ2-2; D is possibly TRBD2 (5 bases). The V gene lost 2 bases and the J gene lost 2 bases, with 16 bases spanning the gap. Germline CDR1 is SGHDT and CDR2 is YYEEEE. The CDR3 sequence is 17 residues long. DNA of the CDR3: TGTGCCAGCAGCTTCGGGGTGGTGGCGGCCAACACCGGGGAGCTGTTTTTT. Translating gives CASSFGVVAANTGELFF.